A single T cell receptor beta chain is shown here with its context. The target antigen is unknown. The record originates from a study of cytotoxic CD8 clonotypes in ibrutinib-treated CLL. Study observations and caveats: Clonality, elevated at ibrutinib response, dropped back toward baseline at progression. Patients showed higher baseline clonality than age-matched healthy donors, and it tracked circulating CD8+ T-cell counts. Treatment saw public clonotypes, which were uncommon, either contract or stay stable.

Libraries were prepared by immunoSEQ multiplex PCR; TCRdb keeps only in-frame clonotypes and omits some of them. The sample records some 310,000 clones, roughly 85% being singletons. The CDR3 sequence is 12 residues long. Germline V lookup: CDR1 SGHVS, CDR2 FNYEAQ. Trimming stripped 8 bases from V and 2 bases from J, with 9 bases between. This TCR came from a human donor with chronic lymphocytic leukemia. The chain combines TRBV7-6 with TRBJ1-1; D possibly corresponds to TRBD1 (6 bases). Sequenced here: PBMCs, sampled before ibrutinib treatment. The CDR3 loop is CASAGANTEAFF. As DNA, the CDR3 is TGTGCCAGCGCAGGGGCAAACACTGAAGCTTTCTTT.